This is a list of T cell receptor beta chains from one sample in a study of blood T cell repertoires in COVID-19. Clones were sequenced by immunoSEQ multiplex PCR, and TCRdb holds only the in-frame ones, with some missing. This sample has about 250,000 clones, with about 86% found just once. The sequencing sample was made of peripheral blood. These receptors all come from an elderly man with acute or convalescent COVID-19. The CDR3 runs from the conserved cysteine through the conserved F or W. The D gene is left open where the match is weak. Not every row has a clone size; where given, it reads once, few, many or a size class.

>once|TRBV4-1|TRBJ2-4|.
CAGGLAKNIQYF
TGCGCCGGGGGCCTAGCCAAAAACATTCAGTACTTC
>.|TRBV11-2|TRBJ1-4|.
CASSLERSRFNEKLFF
TGTGCCAGCAGCTTAGAAAGGTCTAGATTTAATGAAAAACTGTTTTTT
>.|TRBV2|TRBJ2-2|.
CASSESTQGTGELFF
TGTGCCAGCAGTGAATCTACCCAGGGAACCGGGGAGCTGTTTTTT
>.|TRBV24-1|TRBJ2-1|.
CATSDSRQVQNEQFF
TGTGCCACCAGTGATTCGAGACAGGTGCAGAATGAGCAGTTCTTC
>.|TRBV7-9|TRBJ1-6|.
CASSPDVRVRLHF
TGTGCCAGCAGCCCGGACGTCAGGGTTCGGCTCCACTTT
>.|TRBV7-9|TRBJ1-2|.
CASSHNQGLRGYTF
TGTGCCAGCAGTCATAATCAGGGGTTAAGGGGCTACACCTTC
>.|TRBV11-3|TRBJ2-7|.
CASSLHEGEYYEQYF
TGTGCCAGCAGCTTACATGAGGGGGAGTATTACGAGCAGTACTTC
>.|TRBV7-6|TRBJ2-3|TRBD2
CASSTWTSGRADTQYF
TGTGCCAGCAGCACATGGACTAGCGGGAGGGCAGATACGCAGTATTTT
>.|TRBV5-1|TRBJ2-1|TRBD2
CASSPEGLAGGSYNEQFF
TGCGCCAGCAGCCCGGAGGGACTAGCGGGGGGTTCCTACAATGAGCAGTTCTTC
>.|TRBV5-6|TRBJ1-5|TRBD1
CASRLPLDRGPRQPQHF
TGTGCCAGCAGACTACCCCTCGACAGGGGGCCTCGTCAGCCCCAGCATTTT
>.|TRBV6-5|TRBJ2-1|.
CASYFETYNEQFF
TGTGCCAGCTACTTTGAGACCTACAATGAGCAGTTCTTC
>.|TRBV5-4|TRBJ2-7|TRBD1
CASSLTGGNEQYF
TGTGCCAGCAGCTTAACAGGGGGTAACGAGCAGTACTTC
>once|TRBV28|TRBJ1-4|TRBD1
CASRPGQQHEKLFF
TGTGCCAGCCGGCCGGGACAGCAGCATGAAAAACTGTTTTTT
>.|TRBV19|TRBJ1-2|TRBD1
CASSISGTAFYTF
TGTGCCAGTAGTATATCCGGGACAGCCTTCTACACCTTC
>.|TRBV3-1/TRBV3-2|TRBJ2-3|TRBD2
CASRDSGVYSTDTQYF
TGTGCCAGCCGTGATAGCGGGGTTTATAGCACAGATACGCAGTATTTT
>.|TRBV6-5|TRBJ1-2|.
CASSRLGGDYGYTF
TGTGCCAGCAGTCGCCTTGGGGGGGACTATGGCTACACCTTC
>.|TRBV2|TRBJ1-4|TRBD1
CATRQGRTNEKLFF
TGTGCCACCCGACAGGGAAGGACTAATGAAAAACTGTTTTTT
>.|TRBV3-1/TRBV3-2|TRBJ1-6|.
CASSQIEGGSPLHF
TGTGCCAGCAGCCAAATAGAGGGAGGTTCACCCCTCCACTTT
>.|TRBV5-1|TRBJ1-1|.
CASSLGQSNTEAFF
TGCGCCAGCAGCTTGGGACAGTCGAACACTGAAGCTTTCTTT
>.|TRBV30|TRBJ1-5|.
CAWSGGGNQPQHF
TGTGCCTGGAGTGGGGGGGGGAATCAGCCCCAGCATTTT